This TCR beta chain is drawn from a study of cytomegalovirus exposure and HLA in healthy donors. This clone has ten or more counts. The antigen remains undetermined. The CDR3 runs 12 residues. Germline CDR1 reads SEHNR; CDR2 reads FQNEAQ (reference sequence). The V and J ends lost 5 bases and 4 bases respectively, with 9 bases between them. The PCR was carried out with 60 Vbeta primers and 13 Jbeta primers. Assay: immunoSEQ multiplex PCR; the TCRdb copy retains only in-frame clones and omits some. Of some 130,000 clones listed, approximately 61% were seen once; the top ten hold more than 1.5%. Study conclusions and caveats: The authors later found most CMV-associated TCR beta chains appeared HLA-restricted. Per a later analysis, about 15,000 TCR beta sequences showed association with HLA alleles at 0.05 false discovery rate.

V is TRBV7-9 and J is TRBJ2-7, with D perhaps matching TRBD2 (6 bases). The sequenced sample was PBMCs. The source is a human donor in good health. CDR3 DNA sequence: TGTGCCAGCAGCCTGGACTATTACGAGCAGTACTTC. It is translated as CASSLDYYEQYF.